These 3 T cell receptor beta chains were all obtained from the same sample, sequenced in a study of CD8+ T cells in alopecia areata. cDNA serving as the sequencing template came from extracted, reverse transcribed RNA. Some clones are missing from TCRdb's copy, which holds only in-frame ones; the method was immunoSEQ multiplex PCR. Listed here are approximately 110,000 clones without any singletons, the top ten holding about 19%. Sample: lesional skin. The receptors here all came from a C3H/HeJ mouse with alopecia areata. Mouse strain MHC haplotype: H2-k.

This clone was observed a few times. Genes and germline come from the mouse. Coverage ceases 4 residues before the CDR3 finishes, and the germline J gene fills in the end. The genes are TRBV19 and TRBJ2-1; 11 positions agree with TRBD2. The length of the CDR3 is 15 residues. The V gene end was trimmed by 3 bases and the J gene end by 4 bases; junction bases not matched to a gene: 3. From germline, CDR1 is FNHDT and CDR2 SITEND (reference sequence). The CDR3 protein is CASSKRDWGYAEQFF. The covered CDR3 bases are TGTGCCAGCAGTAAGAGGGACTGGGGGTATGCT.

This clone came up a few times. Each gene name is a mouse one. The CDR3 end is not reached by the read, which stops 4 residues before it; the germline J gene fills it in. The genes are TRBV1 and TRBJ1-1, with D hard to call. From germline, CDR1 is NSQYPW and CDR2 LRSPGD (reference sequence). The CDR3 loop spans 14 amino acids. The covered CDR3 bases are TGCACCTGCAGTGCAGATCCCCCGCTGGGA. It is translated as CTCSADPPLG. The whole CDR3 protein is CTCSADPPLGEVFF.

This clone was counted a few times. Gene names denote mouse genes. Read sequence stops 4 residues before the CDR3 end, and the germline J gene provides the missing end. The chain couples TRBV19 to TRBJ2-7, with D possibly TRBD2 on 6 matching bases. The CDR3 has 12 residues. Germline V lookup: CDR1 FNHDT, CDR2 SITEND (reference sequence). This chain's CDR3 is CASGGIEDEQYF. The CDR3 bases that were read are TGTGCCAGCGGGGGGATTGAGGAT.